This T cell receptor beta chain is from a study of response to subunit inactivated influenza vaccine. TCRdb reprocessed the RT-PCR reads via MiXCR and lists one record per CDR3 protein. The repertoire consists of roughly 780,000 distinct CDR3 sequences, with around a sixth occurring once and the leading ten covering roughly a tenth. V gave up 7 bases and J gave up 1 base, with 18 bases separating them. Germline-derived CDR1 and CDR2 are WSHSY and SAAADI. There are 16 residues in the CDR3. Whole-study findings and limits: That few new T cells are recruited by each seasonal influenza vaccination was the authors' suggestion.

Worth noting for this clonotype: Its specificity is not known.

J is TRBJ2-3 and V is TRBV10-2, with D possibly being TRBD1 or TRBD2 (5 bases each). This receptor was identified in a man aged 50-60 years who received an inactivated influenza vaccine. The sample consisted of PBMCs from blood, taken around 5 days after vaccination. CDR3 DNA: TGCGCCAGCACTCTGGCTAGCAGGGTCGGCACAGATACGCAGTATTTT. It is translated as CASTLASRVGTDTQYF.